This record covers a single T cell receptor beta chain. This specimen comes from a study of cytomegalovirus exposure and HLA in healthy donors. TCRdb keeps only in-frame clones here, not all; method: immunoSEQ multiplex PCR. Among about 160,000 clones listed, just under 90% were seen once. Sample: PBMCs. The TCR comes from a man aged 18 to 30 in good health and CMV-seropositive.

CDR3: CASCRQGEIEKLFF. The CDR3 DNA reads TGTGCCAGCTGCCGACAGGGGGAAATTGAAAAACTGTTTTTT. The chain couples TRBV6-6 to TRBJ1-4; 9 bases are a match to TRBD1. Trimming cost V 8 bases and J 7 bases; bases outside gene matches: 8. Per germline, CDR1 MNHNY and CDR2 SVGAGI (reference sequence). The CDR3 is 14 residues long.